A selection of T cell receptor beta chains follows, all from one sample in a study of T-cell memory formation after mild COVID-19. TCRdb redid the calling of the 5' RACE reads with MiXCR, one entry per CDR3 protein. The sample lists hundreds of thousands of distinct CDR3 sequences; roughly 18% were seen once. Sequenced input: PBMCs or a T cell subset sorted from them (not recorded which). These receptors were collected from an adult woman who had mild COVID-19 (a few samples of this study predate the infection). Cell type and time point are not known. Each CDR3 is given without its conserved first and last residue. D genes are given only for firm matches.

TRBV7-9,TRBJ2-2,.,ASSLGITAITGELF
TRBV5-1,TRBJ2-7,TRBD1,ASSGLTGKYEQY
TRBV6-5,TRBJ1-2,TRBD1,ASRSTGYGYT
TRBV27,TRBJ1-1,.,ASSFGAYSEAF
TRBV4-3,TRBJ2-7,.,ASSQDSGPYEQY
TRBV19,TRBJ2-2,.,ASSLMVTGNTGELF
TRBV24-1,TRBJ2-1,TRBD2,ATSDSWTSGGPSAYNEQF
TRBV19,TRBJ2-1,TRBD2,ASTPGLAGRHEQF
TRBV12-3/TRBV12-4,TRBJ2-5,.,ASTPVGGEETQY
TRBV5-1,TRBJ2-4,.,ASSWGTGSENIQY
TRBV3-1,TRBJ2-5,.,ASSLSSFQETQY
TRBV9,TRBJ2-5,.,ASSVGNGFETQY
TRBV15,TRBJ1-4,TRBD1,ATSRRDRGTTNEKLF
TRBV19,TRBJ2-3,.,ASSITRTSTDTQY
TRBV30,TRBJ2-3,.,AWSRIFSGTDTQY
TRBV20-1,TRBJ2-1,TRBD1,SAPVLFRTGLYNEQF
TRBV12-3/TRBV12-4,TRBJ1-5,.,ASSLSSTTNQPQH
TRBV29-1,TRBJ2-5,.,SASWEVQETQY
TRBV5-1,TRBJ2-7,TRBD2,ASSRGSGTGEQY
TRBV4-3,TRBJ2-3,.,ASSQERRVLNPDTQY
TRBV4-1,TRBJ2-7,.,ASSQDYNDRPSYEQY
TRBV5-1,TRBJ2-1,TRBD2,ASTLGTSGRNEQF
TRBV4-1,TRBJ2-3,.,ASSQVETTPDTQY
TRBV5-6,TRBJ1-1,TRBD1,ASNKPGQGWTEAF
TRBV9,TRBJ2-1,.,ASSVEGGRYNEQF
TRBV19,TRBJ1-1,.,ASNPNSMNTEAF
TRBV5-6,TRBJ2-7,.,ASSLGRAYEQY
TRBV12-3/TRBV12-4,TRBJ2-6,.,ASSATGLGDNVLT
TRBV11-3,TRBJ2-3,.,ASSWEGGASTDTQY
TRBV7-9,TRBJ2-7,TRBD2,ASSLPGLADEQY
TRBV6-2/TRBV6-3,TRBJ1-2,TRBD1,ASSYGTGTGTGGYT
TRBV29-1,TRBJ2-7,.,SVQPDFNYEQY
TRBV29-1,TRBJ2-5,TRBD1,SVEGDRPELETQY
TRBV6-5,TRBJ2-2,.,ASRKQGAGGYTGELF
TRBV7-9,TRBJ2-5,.,ASSFGFSQETQY
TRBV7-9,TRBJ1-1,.,ASRLDGEITEAF
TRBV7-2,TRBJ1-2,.,ASSPGLNNYGYT
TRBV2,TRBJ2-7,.,ASREGQRTYEQY
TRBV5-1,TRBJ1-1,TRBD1,ASSFTGDLEAF
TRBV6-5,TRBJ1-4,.,ASSWTAPPATSEKLF
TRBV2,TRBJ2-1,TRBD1,ASISGTGISYNEQF